This T cell receptor beta chain was sequenced for a study of cytomegalovirus exposure and HLA in healthy donors. Study results and caveats: Association of 16,951 TCR beta sequences with HLA alleles was found at 0.05 false discovery rate in a later analysis.

The primer mix had 60 Vbeta and 13 Jbeta primers. The table came from immunoSEQ multiplex PCR; TCRdb's copy has only in-frame clones and leaves some out. In the table there are 150,000 to 200,000 clones, over 70% of which are singletons. V was clipped by 5 bases and J by 2 bases, with 19 bases between them. Germline V gives CDR1 MNHEY, CDR2 SMNVEV (reference sequence). The CDR3 contains 16 residues. As for this clone: Its antigen is undetermined.

The clonotype originates from a middle-aged man in good health and CMV-seronegative. Sequencing was performed on PBMCs. The chain is built from TRBV27 and TRBJ2-7, with D tentatively TRBD1 (5 bases). The CDR3 reads CASSISGGRAAYEQYF. For the CDR3, the DNA is TGTGCCAGCAGTATCTCGGGCGGCAGGGCAGCCTACGAGCAGTACTTC.